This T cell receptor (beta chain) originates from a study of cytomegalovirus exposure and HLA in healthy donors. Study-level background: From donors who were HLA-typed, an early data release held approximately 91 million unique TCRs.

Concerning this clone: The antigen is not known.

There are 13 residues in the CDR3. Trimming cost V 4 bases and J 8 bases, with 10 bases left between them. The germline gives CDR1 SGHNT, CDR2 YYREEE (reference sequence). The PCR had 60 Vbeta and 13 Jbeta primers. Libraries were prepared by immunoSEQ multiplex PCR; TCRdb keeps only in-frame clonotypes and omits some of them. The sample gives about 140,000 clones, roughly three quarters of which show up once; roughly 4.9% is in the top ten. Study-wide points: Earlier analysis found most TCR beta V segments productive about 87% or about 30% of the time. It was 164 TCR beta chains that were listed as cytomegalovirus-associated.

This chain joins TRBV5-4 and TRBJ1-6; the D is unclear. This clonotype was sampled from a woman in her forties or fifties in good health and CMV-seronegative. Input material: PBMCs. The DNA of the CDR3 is TGTGCCAGCAGCCAGGACTCCTATTCACCCCTCCACTTT. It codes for CASSQDSYSPLHF.